This T cell receptor (beta chain) originates from a study of blood T cell repertoires in COVID-19. Overall study context: COVID-19 samples collected from the United States, Italy and Spain covered acute and convalescent phases. The cDNA or gDNA used as material had been derived from T cells, B-cell-depleted T cells, or PBMCs.

Original processing notes: Researchers report that nucleated cell counts were estimated from reference gene primer amplification. TCRdb's table, derived via immunoSEQ multiplex PCR, lists solely in-frame clones and lacks some. The DNA gave D and trimming, while V, J and clone size come from that table. The table lists 200,000 or so clones, 70% to 90% of them singletons. This CDR3 is built from 17 residues. The ends were cut back, 2 bases at V and 3 bases at J, with 18 bases in the middle. Germline values: CDR1 MNHEY, CDR2 SMNVEV (reference sequence). This sequence originates from a man aged 55 to 70 with acute or convalescent COVID-19. What was sequenced was peripheral blood. The chain is built from TRBV27 and TRBJ2-3; weak D call: TRBD1 (6 bases). The CDR3 spells CASSLRGVGAQTDTQYF. CDR3 DNA: TGTGCCAGCAGTTTAAGAGGGGTGGGGGCGCAGACAGATACGCAGTATTTT.